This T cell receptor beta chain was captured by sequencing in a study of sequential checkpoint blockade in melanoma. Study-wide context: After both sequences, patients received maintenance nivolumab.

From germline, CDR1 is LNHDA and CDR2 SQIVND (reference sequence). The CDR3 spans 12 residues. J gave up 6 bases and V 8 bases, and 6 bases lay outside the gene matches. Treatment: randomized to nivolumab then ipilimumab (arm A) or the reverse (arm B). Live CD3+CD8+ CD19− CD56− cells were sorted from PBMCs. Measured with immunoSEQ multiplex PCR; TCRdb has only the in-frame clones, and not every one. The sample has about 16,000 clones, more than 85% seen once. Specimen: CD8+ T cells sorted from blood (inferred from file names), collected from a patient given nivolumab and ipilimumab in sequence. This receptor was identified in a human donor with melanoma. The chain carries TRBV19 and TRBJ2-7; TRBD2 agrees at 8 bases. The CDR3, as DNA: TGTGCCAGTTCCGGGGGGGCCGGCGAGCAGTACGTC. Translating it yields CASSGGAGEQYV.